A selection of T cell receptor beta chains follows, all from one sample in a study of blood T cell repertoires in COVID-19. This table comes from immunoSEQ multiplex PCR, and its TCRdb copy is limited to in-frame clones, with some not included. The table lists 99,000 or so clones, around 80% of them singletons. Sequenced: peripheral blood. Source of these receptors: an elderly woman with acute or convalescent COVID-19. Both conserved end residues are part of each CDR3. A D gene is named only where the DNA matches it firmly. A row's size may be missing; if present it is once, few, many or a size class.

v_gene,len,abundance,d_gene,j_gene,CDR3nt,CDR3aa
TRBV23-1,13,.,TRBD1,TRBJ2-7,TGCGCCAGCAGGAGGACAGGTTTAAGCGAGCAGTACTTC,CASRRTGLSEQYF
TRBV9,13,.,.,TRBJ2-5,TGTGCCAGCAGCGCCAGAATACAAGAGACCCAGTACTTC,CASSARIQETQYF
TRBV19,14,once,.,TRBJ2-1,TGTGCCAGTAGTACCGGGACACAGTACAATGAGCAGTTCTTC,CASSTGTQYNEQFF
TRBV6-2/TRBV6-3,15,.,TRBD1,TRBJ2-5,TGTGCCAGCAGTTACAGGACAGGGGCTGGGGAGACCCAGTACTTC,CASSYRTGAGETQYF
TRBV3-1/TRBV3-2,13,.,.,TRBJ2-7,TGTGCCAGCAGCCAGAGAGTGGGGCACGAGCAGTACTTC,CASSQRVGHEQYF
TRBV7-2,17,.,TRBD2,TRBJ2-3,TGTGCCAGCAGCGATAGACTAGCGGGGAGGAGTACAGATACGCAGTATTTT,CASSDRLAGRSTDTQYF
TRBV18,15,.,TRBD1,TRBJ2-3,TGTGCCAGCTCACCAGGGACAGGGTGGACAGATACGCAGTATTTT,CASSPGTGWTDTQYF
TRBV7-9,13,.,.,TRBJ2-7,TGTGCCAGCAGCTTAGCAGGTAGCAACGAGCAGTACTTC,CASSLAGSNEQYF
TRBV19,15,.,.,TRBJ2-5,TGTGCCAGTAGTCAAATTAGGGGGAGCTCAGAGACCCAGTACTTC,CASSQIRGSSETQYF
TRBV19,13,.,.,TRBJ1-1,TGTGCCAGTAACCACGGGGGAAGGACTGAAGCTTTCTTT,CASNHGGRTEAFF
TRBV24-1,15,.,TRBD1,TRBJ1-2,TGTGCCACCAGTGATGCCGGGACAGGGACGGATGGCTACACCTTC,CATSDAGTGTDGYTF
TRBV18,13,.,.,TRBJ2-5,TGTGCCAGCTCTTCTCAGGGTAGGGAGACCCAGTACTTC,CASSSQGRETQYF
TRBV5-1,14,once,.,TRBJ2-7,TGCGCCAGCAGTTCTGAGACTGGATACTACGAGCAGTACTTC,CASSSETGYYEQYF
TRBV28,15,.,TRBD2,TRBJ2-7,TGTGCCAGCAGTTTATTGGGGACTAGCGGCTACGAGCAGTACTTC,CASSLLGTSGYEQYF
TRBV19,14,.,.,TRBJ1-5,TGTGCCAGTAGTACCCTGGGAGGCAATCAGCCCCAGCATTTT,CASSTLGGNQPQHF
TRBV5-1,14,.,.,TRBJ1-5,TGCGCCAGCAGCTTGGACGGGGAGGCTCAGCCCCAGCATTTT,CASSLDGEAQPQHF
TRBV5-1,13,.,TRBD1,TRBJ2-3,TGCGCCAGCAGCTTTGACAGGGCAGATACGCAGTATTTT,CASSFDRADTQYF
TRBV19,17,.,.,TRBJ1-5,TGTGCCAGTAGTCTTGCTACAGGGTTCTATAGCAATCAGCCCCAGCATTTT,CASSLATGFYSNQPQHF
TRBV6-8,15,.,.,TRBJ2-1,TGTGCCAGCACAACACCGGCCCAGCGGAGGAATGAGCAGTTCTTC,CASTTPAQRRNEQFF
TRBV27,13,.,TRBD2,TRBJ2-7,TGTGCCAGCAGTCTCTCGGGGGGCTACGAGCAGTACTTC,CASSLSGGYEQYF
TRBV11-2,13,.,.,TRBJ1-4,TGTGCCAGCAGCTTAGAAGGGGTGGAAAAACTGTTTTTT,CASSLEGVEKLFF
TRBV19,13,.,.,TRBJ1-2,TGTGCCAGTCAAACAGGCAATTCCTATGGCTACACCTTC,CASQTGNSYGYTF
TRBV5-1,12,.,.,TRBJ1-2,TGCGCCAGCAGCTTAGAGGACTATGGCTACACCTTC,CASSLEDYGYTF
TRBV11-2,15,.,.,TRBJ1-2,TGTGCCAGCAGCTCACCCTCGGGGGGCCACTATGGCTACACCTTC,CASSSPSGGHYGYTF
TRBV5-4,15,.,TRBD1,TRBJ2-3,TGTGCCAGCAGCTTGTGGGGACAGGGGGCAGATACGCAGTATTTT,CASSLWGQGADTQYF
TRBV9,14,.,.,TRBJ2-1,TGTGCCAGCAGCGTAGCTTTGGTAGCTGATGAGCAGTTCTTC,CASSVALVADEQFF
TRBV19,14,large,.,TRBJ2-1,TGTGCCAGTAGTCCAGGAGGCCTCTACAATGAGCAGTTCTTC,CASSPGGLYNEQFF
TRBV29-1,14,.,TRBD1,TRBJ2-2,TGCAGCGTTGGAGGGGACAGGGATGCCGGGGAGCTGTTTTTT,CSVGGDRDAGELFF
TRBV28,15,.,.,TRBJ1-5,TGTGCCAGCAGTCTCCCCGGGGGGACTAATCAGCCCCAGCATTTT,CASSLPGGTNQPQHF
TRBV5-8,15,.,TRBD1,TRBJ1-2,TGTGCCAGCAGCCGGAACCGGGACAGCAACTATGGCTACACCTTC,CASSRNRDSNYGYTF
TRBV27,14,.,.,TRBJ1-2,TGTGCCAGCAAGTGGGGCCAGGGGTCCTACGGCTACACCTTC,CASKWGQGSYGYTF
TRBV6-5,15,.,.,TRBJ1-4,TGTGCCAGCAGGAGGGGCGCAGGGGCTCCTGAAAAACTGTTTTTT,CASRRGAGAPEKLFF